The clone carrying this T cell receptor beta chain was seen repeatedly, ten times or more. These data come from a study of neurological immune-mediated disorders. The V gene's germline CDR1 is SQVTM and CDR2 ANQGSEA. Trimming pared 0 bases from V and 4 bases from J, leaving 7 bases between. This CDR3 spans 12 amino acids. Time point of the sample: longitudinal time-point 1 (baseline). TCRdb reanalysed the 5' RACE reads using MiXCR and keeps one entry per CDR3 protein. The sample has tens of thousands of distinct CDR3 sequences; approximately 15% are singletons. Sequences were obtained from PBMCs. The sequence came from a female donor with HTLV-1-associated myelopathy (HAM/TSP). The chain employs TRBV29-1 and TRBJ2-7; D possibly corresponds to TRBD2 (5 bases). The CDR3 DNA reads TGCAGCGTTGAAGATTCGGGGTACGAGCAGTACTTC. Translation: CSVEDSGYEQYF.